This T cell receptor beta chain originates from a study of T cell repertoires in cytomegalovirus infection. At the level of the study: Recently identified HLA-C-restricted CMV epitopes were among the peptides used. Through public TCR beta signatures, both CMV infection and matching HLA type were indicated.

TCRdb re-analysed the reads in MiXCR, keeping a single row per CDR3 protein. The table shows 750,000 to 900,000 distinct CDR3 sequences, with just under 30% occurring only once. CDR1 is SGHTA, CDR2 FQGNSA, per germline. This CDR3 region has 14 residues. V dropped 5 bases and J dropped 6; count of bases not matched to a gene: 3. Study-wide points: The ex vivo response was dominated by HLA-C-restricted CMV-specific TCR beta clonotypes. Cumulative public TCR beta family frequency identified CMV carriers with the relevant HLA.

Ten or more counts support this clonotype. Its antigen is unknown. The chain recombines TRBV7-2 with TRBJ2-1, with 11 bases lining up with TRBD2. Sequences were derived from cultured CD8+ T cells from PBMCs, sampled from culture after CMV antigen stimulation. The clonotype comes from a human donor in good health (CMV status not recorded). Some clones in this sample may be carry-over from other donors' samples. CDR3 residues: CASSRSGGANEQFF. The CDR3 DNA follows: TGTGCCAGCAGCCGTAGCGGGGGGGCCAATGAGCAGTTCTTC.